The clone carrying this TCR beta chain was observed many times. No antigen is known for it. The data were taken from a study of T cells in Graves' hyperthyroidism and ophthalmopathy. Findings and caveats of the study: The model's output predicted ophthalmopathy at a median of around 7 months prior to onset.

The V end was cut by 6 bases, the J end by 1 base, with 9 bases between. The CDR3 consists of 12 residues. CDR1 is DFQATT and CDR2 is SNEGSKA in the germline V gene (reference sequence). An absence of ophthalmopathy progression within 18 months meant stable Graves' hyperthyroidism. This sample holds PBMCs from 8 to 10 ml fresh peripheral blood. RNA transcripts served as the template for amplifying TCR beta CDR3 regions. A set of HTBI primers served as the primers for a first-round RT-PCR of the TCR CDR3. TCRdb re-derived calls from the multiplex PCR reads in MiXCR, one entry per CDR3 protein. The repertoire holds about 340,000 distinct CDR3 sequences, around a fifth seen once, with under 55% in the top ten.

The chain carries TRBV20-1 and TRBJ1-1; D not resolved. The source material was blood. This clonotype was sampled from a woman aged 45-60 years with Graves' hyperthyroidism. CDR3 protein: CSAQRQNTEAFF. CDR3 DNA: TGCAGTGCCCAAAGACAGAACACTGAAGCTTTCTTT.